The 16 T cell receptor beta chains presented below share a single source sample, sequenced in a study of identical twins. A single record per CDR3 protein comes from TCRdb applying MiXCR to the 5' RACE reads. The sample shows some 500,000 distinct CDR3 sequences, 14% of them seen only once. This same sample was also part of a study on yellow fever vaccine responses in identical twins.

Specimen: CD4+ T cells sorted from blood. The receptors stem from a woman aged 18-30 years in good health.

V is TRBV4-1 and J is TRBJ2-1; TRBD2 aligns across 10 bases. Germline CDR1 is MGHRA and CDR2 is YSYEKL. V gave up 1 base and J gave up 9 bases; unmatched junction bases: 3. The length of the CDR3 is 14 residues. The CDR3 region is CASSQVLAGAEQFF. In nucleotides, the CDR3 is TGCGCCAGCAGCCAAGTTCTAGCGGGAGCTGAGCAGTTCTTC.

The CDR3 region has the DNA TGCAGTGCCTCCCAAAGGGGGGCTAACACCGGGGAGCTGTTTTTT. Its protein is CSASQRGANTGELFF. The chain links TRBV20-1 to TRBJ2-2; tentatively, D is TRBD1 or TRBD2 (6 bases each). This CDR3 contains 15 residues. V lost 6 bases and J lost 2, with 16 bases in between. Germline V lookup: CDR1 DFQATT, CDR2 SNEGSKA (reference sequence).

CDR3 nucleotide sequence: TGCAGTGCAACGAAACCTACGGGACACAAGTATTTT. Its translation: CSATKPTGHKYF. J is TRBJ2-3 and V is TRBV20-1; D is perhaps TRBD1 (6 bases). The CDR3 covers 12 residues. The ends were cut back, 6 bases at V and 13 bases at J, with 20 bases in the middle. Germline V gene sequence: CDR1 DFQATT, CDR2 SNEGSKA (reference sequence).

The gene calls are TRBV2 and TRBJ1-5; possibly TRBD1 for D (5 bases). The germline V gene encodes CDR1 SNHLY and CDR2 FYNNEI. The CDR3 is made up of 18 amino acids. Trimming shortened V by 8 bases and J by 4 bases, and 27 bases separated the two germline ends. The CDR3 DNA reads TGTGCCAGCCAGGGTCAGATTCAAACCGGGACTAGGAATCAGCCCCAGCATTTT. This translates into CASQGQIQTGTRNQPQHF.

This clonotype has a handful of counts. DNA of the CDR3: TGTGCCAGCAGTCCCCCGGGGTACACTGAAGCTTTCTTT. Translated: CASSPPGYTEAFF. The V and J genes are TRBV25-1 and TRBJ1-1, with unresolved D. The germline gives CDR1 MGHDK, CDR2 SYGVNS. The V end was cut by 5 bases, the J end by 3 bases, with 10 bases between. This CDR3 is built from 13 residues.

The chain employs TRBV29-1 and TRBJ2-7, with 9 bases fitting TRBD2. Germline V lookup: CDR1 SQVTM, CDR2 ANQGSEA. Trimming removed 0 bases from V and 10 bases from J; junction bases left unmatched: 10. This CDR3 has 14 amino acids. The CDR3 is CSVEDLVAGGVQYF. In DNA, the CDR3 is TGCAGCGTTGAAGATCTTGTGGCGGGAGGGGTTCAGTACTTC.

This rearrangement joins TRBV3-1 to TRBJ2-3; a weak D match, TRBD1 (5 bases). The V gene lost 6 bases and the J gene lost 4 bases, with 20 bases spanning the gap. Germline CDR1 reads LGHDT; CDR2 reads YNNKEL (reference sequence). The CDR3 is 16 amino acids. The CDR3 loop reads CASSKAGITRPDTQYF. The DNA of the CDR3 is TGTGCCAGCAGTAAAGCAGGGATTACTCGGCCAGATACGCAGTATTTT.

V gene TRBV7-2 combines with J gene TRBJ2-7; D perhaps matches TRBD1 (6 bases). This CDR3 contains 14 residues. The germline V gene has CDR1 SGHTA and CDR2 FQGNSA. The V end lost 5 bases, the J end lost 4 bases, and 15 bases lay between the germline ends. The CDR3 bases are TGTGCCAGCAGCACTTATGGGGGACAATACGAGCAGTACTTC. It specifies CASSTYGGQYEQYF.

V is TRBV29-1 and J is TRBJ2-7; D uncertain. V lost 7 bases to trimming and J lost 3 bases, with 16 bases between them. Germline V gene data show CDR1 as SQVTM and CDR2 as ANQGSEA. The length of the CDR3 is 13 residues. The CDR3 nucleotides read TGCAGCGCCAAAATGAGACCAGACTACGAGCAGTACTTC. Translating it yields CSAKMRPDYEQYF.

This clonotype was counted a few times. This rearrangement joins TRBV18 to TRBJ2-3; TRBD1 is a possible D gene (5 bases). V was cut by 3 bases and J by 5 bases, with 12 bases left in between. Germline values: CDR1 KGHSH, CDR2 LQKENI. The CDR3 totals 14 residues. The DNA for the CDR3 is TGTGCCAGCTCACCGCCCAGGGAAGGAGATACGCAGTATTTT. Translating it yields CASSPPREGDTQYF.

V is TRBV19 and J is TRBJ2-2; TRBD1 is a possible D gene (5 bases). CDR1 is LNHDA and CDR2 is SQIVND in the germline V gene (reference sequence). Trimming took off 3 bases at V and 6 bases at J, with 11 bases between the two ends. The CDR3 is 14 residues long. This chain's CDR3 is CASSIAGAPGELFF. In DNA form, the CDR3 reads TGTGCCAGTAGTATTGCTGGGGCGCCCGGGGAGCTGTTTTTT.

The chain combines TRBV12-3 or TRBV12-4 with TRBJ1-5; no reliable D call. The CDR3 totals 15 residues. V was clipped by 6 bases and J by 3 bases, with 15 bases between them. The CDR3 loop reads CASRPFSSDNQPQHF. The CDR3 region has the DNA TGTGCCAGCAGGCCCTTCAGCAGCGACAATCAGCCCCAGCATTTT.

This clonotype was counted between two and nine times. CDR3 nucleotide sequence: TGTGCCACACAGGGGAGGGGGAACACCGGGGAGCTGTTTTTT. Amino acid sequence: CATQGRGNTGELFF. The J gene is TRBJ2-2, the V gene TRBV24-1, with D perhaps matching TRBD1 or TRBD2 (7 bases each). Trimming shortened V by 10 bases and J by 1 base, and 12 bases separated the two germline ends. The length of the CDR3 is 14 residues. Per the germline V gene, CDR1 is KGHDR and CDR2 is SFDVKD.

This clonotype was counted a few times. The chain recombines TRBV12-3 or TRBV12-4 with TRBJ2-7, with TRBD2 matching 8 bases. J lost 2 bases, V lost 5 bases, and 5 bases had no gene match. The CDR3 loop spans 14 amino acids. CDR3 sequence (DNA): TGTGCCAGCAGTCATAGCGGGGTTACCTACGAGCAGTACTTC. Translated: CASSHSGVTYEQYF.

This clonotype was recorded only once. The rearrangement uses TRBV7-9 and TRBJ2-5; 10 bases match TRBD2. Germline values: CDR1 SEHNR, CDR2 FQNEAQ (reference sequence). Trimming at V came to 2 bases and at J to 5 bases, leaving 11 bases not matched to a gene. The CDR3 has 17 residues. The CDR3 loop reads CASSLPRGLAVRETQYF. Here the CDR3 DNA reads TGTGCCAGCAGCTTACCGAGAGGACTAGCGGTGCGTGAGACCCAGTACTTC.

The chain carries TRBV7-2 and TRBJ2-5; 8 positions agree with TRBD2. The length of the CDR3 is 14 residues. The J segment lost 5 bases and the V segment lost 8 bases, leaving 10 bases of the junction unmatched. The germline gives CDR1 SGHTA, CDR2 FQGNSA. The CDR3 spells CASANRGGRETQYF. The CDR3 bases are TGTGCCAGCGCGAATCGGGGGGGTCGGGAGACCCAGTACTTC.